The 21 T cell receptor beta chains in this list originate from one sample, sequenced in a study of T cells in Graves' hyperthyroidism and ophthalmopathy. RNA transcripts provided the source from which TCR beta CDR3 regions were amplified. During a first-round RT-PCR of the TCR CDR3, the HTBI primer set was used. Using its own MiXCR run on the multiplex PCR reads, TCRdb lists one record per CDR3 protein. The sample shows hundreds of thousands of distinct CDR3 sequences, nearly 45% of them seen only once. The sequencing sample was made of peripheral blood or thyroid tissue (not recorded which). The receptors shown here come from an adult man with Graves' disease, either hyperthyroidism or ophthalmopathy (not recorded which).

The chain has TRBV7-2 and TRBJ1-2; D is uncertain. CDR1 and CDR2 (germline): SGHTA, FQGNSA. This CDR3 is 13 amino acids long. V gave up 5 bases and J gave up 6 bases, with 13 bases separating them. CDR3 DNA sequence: TGTGCCAGCAGCCAAGACTCGGATGATGGCTACACCTTC. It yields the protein CASSQDSDDGYTF.

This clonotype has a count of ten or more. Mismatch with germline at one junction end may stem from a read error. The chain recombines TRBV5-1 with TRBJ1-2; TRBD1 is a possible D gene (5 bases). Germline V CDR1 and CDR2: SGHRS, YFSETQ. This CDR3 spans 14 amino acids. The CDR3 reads CASSLGQGIYGYTF. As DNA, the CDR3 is TGTGCCAGCAGCTTGGGCCAGGGTATCTATGGCTACACCTTC.

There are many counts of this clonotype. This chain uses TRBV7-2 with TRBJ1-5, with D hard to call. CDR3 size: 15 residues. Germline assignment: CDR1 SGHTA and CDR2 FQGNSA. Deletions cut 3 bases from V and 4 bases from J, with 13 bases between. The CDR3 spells CASSLTPWINQPQHF. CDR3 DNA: TGTGCCAGCAGCTTGACGCCGTGGATTAATCAGCCCCAGCATTTT.

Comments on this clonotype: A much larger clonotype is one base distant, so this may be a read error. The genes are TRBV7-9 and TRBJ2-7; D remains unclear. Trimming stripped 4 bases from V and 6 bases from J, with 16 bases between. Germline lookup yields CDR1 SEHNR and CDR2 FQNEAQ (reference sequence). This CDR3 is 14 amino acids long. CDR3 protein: CASSSVGSGCEQYF. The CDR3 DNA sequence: TGTGCCAGCAGCTCTGTTGGATCGGGCTGCGAGCAGTACTTC.

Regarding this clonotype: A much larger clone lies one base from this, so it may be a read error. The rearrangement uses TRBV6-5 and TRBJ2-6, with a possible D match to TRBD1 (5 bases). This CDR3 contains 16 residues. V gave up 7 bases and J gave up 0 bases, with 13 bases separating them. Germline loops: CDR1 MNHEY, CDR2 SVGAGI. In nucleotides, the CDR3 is TGTGCCAGCACTAAGGGTAGGGGCTCTGGGGCCAACGTCCTGACTTTC. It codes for CASTKGRGSGANVLTF.

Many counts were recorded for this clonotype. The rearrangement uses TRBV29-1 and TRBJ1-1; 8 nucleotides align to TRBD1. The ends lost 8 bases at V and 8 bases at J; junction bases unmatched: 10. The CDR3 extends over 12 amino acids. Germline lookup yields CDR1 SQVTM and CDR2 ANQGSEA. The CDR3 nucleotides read TGCAGCATGAAGACAGGGGCCCCCGAAGCTTTCTTT. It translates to CSMKTGAPEAFF.

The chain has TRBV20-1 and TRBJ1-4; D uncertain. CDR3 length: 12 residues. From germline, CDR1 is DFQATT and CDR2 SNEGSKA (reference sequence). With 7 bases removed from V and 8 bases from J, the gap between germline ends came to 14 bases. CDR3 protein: CSVPPRGEKLFF. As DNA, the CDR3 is TGCAGTGTTCCACCGCGGGGAGAAAAACTGTTTTTT.

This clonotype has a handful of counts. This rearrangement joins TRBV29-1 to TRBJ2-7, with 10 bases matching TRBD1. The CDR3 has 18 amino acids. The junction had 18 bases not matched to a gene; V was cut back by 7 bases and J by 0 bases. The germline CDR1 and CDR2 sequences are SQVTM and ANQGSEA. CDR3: CSARVRQLDRGTSYEQYF. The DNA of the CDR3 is TGCAGCGCCCGAGTGAGGCAGTTGGACAGGGGGACCTCCTACGAGCAGTACTTC.

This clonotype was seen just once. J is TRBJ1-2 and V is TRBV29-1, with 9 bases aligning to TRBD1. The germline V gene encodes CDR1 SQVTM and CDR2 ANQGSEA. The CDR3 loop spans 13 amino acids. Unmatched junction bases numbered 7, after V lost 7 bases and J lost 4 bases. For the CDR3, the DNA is TGCAGCGGTGGGACAGGGCACCGCTATGGCTACACCTTC. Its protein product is CSGGTGHRYGYTF.

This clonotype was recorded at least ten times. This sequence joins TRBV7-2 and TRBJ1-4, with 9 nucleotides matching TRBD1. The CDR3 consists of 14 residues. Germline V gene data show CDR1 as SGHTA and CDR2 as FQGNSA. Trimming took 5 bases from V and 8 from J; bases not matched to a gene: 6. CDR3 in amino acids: CASSRGTGREKLFF. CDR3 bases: TGTGCCAGCAGCCGCGGGACAGGGCGAGAAAAACTGTTTTTT.

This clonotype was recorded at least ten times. The CDR3: CASSSGQVSYEQYF. CDR3 coding DNA: TGTGCCAGCAGCTCAGGACAGGTCTCCTACGAGCAGTACTTC. The chain couples TRBV7-2 to TRBJ2-7; 7 bases are shared with TRBD1. With V trimmed by 4 bases and J by 0 bases, 3 bases remained unmatched. Germline assignment: CDR1 SGHTA and CDR2 FQGNSA. This CDR3 comprises 14 residues.

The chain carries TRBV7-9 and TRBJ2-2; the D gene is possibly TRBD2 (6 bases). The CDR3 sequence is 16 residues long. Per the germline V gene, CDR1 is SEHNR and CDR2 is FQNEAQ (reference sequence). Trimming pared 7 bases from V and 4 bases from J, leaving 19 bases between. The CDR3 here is CASNPITGEGTGELFF. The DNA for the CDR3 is TGTGCCAGCAACCCTATTACGGGAGAGGGCACCGGGGAGCTGTTTTTT.

The CDR3: CAISESGRDETQYF. The CDR3 bases are TGTGCCATCAGTGAGTCAGGGAGGGACGAGACCCAGTACTTC. The V and J genes are TRBV10-3 and TRBJ2-5; the match to TRBD2 covers 7 bases. The CDR3 is 14 amino acids. The germline V gene has CDR1 ENHRY and CDR2 SYGVKD. Trimming at V came to 0 bases and at J to 5 bases, leaving 3 bases not matched to a gene.

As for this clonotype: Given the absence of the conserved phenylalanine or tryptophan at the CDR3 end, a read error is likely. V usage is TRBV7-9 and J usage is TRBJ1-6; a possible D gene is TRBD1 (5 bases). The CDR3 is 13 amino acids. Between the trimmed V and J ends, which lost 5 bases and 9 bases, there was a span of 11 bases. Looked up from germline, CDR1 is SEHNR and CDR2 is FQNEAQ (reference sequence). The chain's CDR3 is CASSGDRFSPLHS. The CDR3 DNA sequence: TGTGCCAGCAGCGGAGACAGATTTTCACCCCTCCACTCT.

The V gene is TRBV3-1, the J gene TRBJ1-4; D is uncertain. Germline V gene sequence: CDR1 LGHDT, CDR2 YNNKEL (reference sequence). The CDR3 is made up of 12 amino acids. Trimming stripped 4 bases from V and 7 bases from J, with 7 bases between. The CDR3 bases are TGTGCCAGCAGCCGCCTTGCTGAAAAACTGTTTTTT. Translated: CASSRLAEKLFF.

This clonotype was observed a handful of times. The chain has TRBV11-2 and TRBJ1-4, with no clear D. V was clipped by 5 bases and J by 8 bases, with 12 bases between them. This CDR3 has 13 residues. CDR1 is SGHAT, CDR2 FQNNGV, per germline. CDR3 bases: TGTGCCAGCAGCGAAGACGTTGTAGAAAAACTGTTTTTT. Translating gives CASSEDVVEKLFF. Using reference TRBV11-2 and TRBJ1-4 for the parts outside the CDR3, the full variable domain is EAGVAQSPRYKIIEKRQSVAFWCNPISGHATLYWYQQILGQGPKLLIQFQNNGVVDDSQLPKDRFSAERLKGVDSTLKIQPAKLEDSAVYLCASSEDVVEKLFFGSGTQLSVL.

The CDR3 reads CASSEGENTKAFF. The CDR3 coding sequence is TGTGCCAGCAGTGAAGGGGAAAACACCAAAGCTTTCTTT. V is TRBV6-5 and J is TRBJ1-1; TRBD1 is a possible D gene (5 bases). The germline gives CDR1 MNHEY, CDR2 SVGAGI. CDR3 length: 13 residues. V lost 5 bases, J lost 9 bases, and 16 bases lay in between.

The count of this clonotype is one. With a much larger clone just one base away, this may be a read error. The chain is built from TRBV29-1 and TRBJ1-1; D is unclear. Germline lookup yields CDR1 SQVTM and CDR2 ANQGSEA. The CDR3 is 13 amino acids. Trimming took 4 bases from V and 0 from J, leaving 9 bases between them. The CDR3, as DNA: TGCAGCGTTGGCAAATTCTTGAACACTGAAGCTTTCTTT. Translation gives CSVGKFLNTEAFF.

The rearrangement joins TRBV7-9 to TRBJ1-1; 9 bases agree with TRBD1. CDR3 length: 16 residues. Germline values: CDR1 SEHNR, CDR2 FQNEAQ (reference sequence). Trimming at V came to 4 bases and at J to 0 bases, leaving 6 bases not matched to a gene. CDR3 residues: CASSSPDRGMNTEAFF. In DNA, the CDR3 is TGTGCCAGCAGCTCGCCGGACAGGGGCATGAACACTGAAGCTTTCTTT.

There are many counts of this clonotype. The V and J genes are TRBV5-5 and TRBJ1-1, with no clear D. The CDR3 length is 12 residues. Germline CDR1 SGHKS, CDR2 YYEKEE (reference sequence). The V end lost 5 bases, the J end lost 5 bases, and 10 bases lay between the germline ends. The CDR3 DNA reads TGTGCCAGCAGTCTTTACCGGACTGAAGCTTTCTTT. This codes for CASSLYRTEAFF.

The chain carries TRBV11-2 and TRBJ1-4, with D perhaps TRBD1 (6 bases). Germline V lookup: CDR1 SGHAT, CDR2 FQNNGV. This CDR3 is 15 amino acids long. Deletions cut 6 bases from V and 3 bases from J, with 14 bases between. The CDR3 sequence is CASSLNRDSNEKLFF. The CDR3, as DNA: TGTGCCAGCAGTTTAAACAGGGACTCTAATGAAAAACTGTTTTTT. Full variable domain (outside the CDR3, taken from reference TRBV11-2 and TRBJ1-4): EAGVAQSPRYKIIEKRQSVAFWCNPISGHATLYWYQQILGQGPKLLIQFQNNGVVDDSQLPKDRFSAERLKGVDSTLKIQPAKLEDSAVYLCASSLNRDSNEKLFFGSGTQLSVL.